The 32 T cell receptor beta chains listed next were all sequenced from one sample in a study of CD8 T cells in Susac syndrome. RNA totalling about 0.45 to 1 ug underwent reverse transcription with random hexamers. TCRdb fed the immunoSEQ multiplex PCR reads into MiXCR, producing one record per CDR3 protein. The sample includes over 150,000 distinct CDR3 sequences, over 90% of them seen just once. The specimen sequenced was CD4+ T cells from PBMCs. Receptors were obtained from a human donor with Susac syndrome.

This chain joins TRBV25-1 and TRBJ2-2, with 7 bases that match TRBD2. CDR1 MGHDK and CDR2 SYGVNS come from the germline V gene. Unmatched junction bases numbered 18, after V lost 6 bases and J lost 8 bases. The CDR3 is made up of 17 amino acids. The CDR3 DNA sequence: TGTGCCAGCAGATCGTCCACAGCGGCCAGACTAGCAGGGGAGCTGTTTTTT. Translated, it gives CASRSSTAARLAGELFF. The complete variable domain, with remaining parts taken from reference TRBV25-1 and TRBJ2-2, reads EADIYQTPRYLVIGTGKKITLECSQTMGHDKMYWYQQDPGMELHLIHYSYGVNSTEKGDLSSESTVSRIRTEHFPLTLESARPSHTSQYLCASRSSTAARLAGELFFGEGSRLTVL.

This clonotype was found once. V and J are TRBV30 and TRBJ2-3, with a tentative D call TRBD2 (5 bases). Per the germline V gene, CDR1 is GTSNPN and CDR2 is SVGIG (reference sequence). Trimming shortened V by 0 bases and J by 10 bases, and 14 bases separated the two germline ends. The CDR3 contains 13 residues. CDR3 residues: CAWSVWGRRAQYF. CDR3 DNA: TGTGCCTGGAGTGTATGGGGTAGGCGGGCGCAGTATTTT. The entire variable domain, with the rest obtained from reference TRBV30 and TRBJ2-3, is as follows: SQTIHQWPATLVQPVGSPLSLECTVEGTSNPNLYWYRQAAGRGLQLLFYSVGIGQISSEVPQNLSASRPQDRQFILSSKKLLLSDSGFYLCAWSVWGRRAQYFGPGTRLTVL.

The gene calls are TRBV18 and TRBJ2-1, with TRBD1 identical over 10 bases. This CDR3 is 14 amino acids long. V lost 3 bases, J lost 6 bases, and 2 bases stayed unmatched. Germline lookup yields CDR1 KGHSH and CDR2 LQKENI. CDR3 protein: CASSPRTGGNEQFF. The CDR3, as DNA: TGTGCCAGCTCACCGCGGACAGGGGGCAATGAGCAGTTCTTC.

The V call is TRBV7-9, the J call TRBJ2-1; TRBD2 agrees at 10 bases. The trim removed 1 base at V and 3 bases at J, leaving 6 bases unmatched. The germline CDR1 and CDR2 sequences are SEHNR and FQNEAQ (reference sequence). This CDR3 contains 17 residues. CDR3 region: CASSLGSGGAVYNEQFF. For the CDR3, the DNA is TGTGCCAGCAGCTTAGGGAGCGGGGGGGCCGTCTACAATGAGCAGTTCTTC.

This clonotype was found once. CDR3 region: CASSFRGGVAETQYF. As DNA, the CDR3 is TGTGCCAGCAGCTTCCGAGGGGGGGTGGCAGAGACCCAGTACTTC. The rearrangement uses TRBV7-3 and TRBJ2-5, with a possible D match to TRBD2 (7 bases). CDR3 length: 15 residues. V was shortened by 3 bases and J by 4 bases, with 15 bases between the two germline ends. Germline loops: CDR1 SGHTA, CDR2 FQGTGA.

This clonotype has just one count. This chain links TRBV9 with TRBJ2-3; a weak D match, TRBD1 (6 bases). Trimming took off 4 bases at V and 0 bases at J, with 12 bases between the two ends. The CDR3 has 15 residues. CDR1 is SGDLS and CDR2 is YYNGEE in the germline V gene. CDR3 amino acids: CASSPGTTSTDTQYF. The CDR3 bases are TGTGCCAGCAGCCCTGGGACAACTAGCACAGATACGCAGTATTTT.

The chain employs TRBV6-2 or TRBV6-3 and TRBJ1-1; TRBD1 might be the D (5 bases). CDR3 length: 17 residues. Trimming removed 0 bases from V and 0 bases from J, with 14 bases in between. Germline CDR1 MNHEY, CDR2 SVGEGT. DNA for the CDR3: TGTGCCAGCAGTTACTCTTCGCAGGGAACCATGAACACTGAAGCTTTCTTT. Translation: CASSYSSQGTMNTEAFF.

The V call is TRBV7-2, the J call TRBJ2-1; 7 bases fit TRBD2. In germline, CDR1 is SGHTA, CDR2 FQGNSA. The CDR3 spans 16 residues. The V and J ends lost 3 bases and 3 bases, in that order; junction bases with no gene match: 8. This CDR3 is CASSFKTSAFYNEQFF. The DNA for the CDR3 is TGTGCCAGCAGCTTCAAAACTAGCGCGTTCTACAATGAGCAGTTCTTC.

The V gene is TRBV2, the J gene TRBJ2-7; TRBD2 matches at 7 bases. From germline, CDR1 is SNHLY and CDR2 FYNNEI. The CDR3 sequence is 12 residues long. The junction had 0 bases not matched to a gene; V was cut back by 4 bases and J by 3 bases. The CDR3 DNA reads TGTGCCAGCAGTGCTAGCGGCTACGAGCAGTACTTC. Its protein product is CASSASGYEQYF. Full variable domain (rest looked up from reference TRBV2 and TRBJ2-7): EPEVTQTPSHQVTQMGQEVILRCVPISNHLYFYWYRQILGQKVEFLVSFYNNEISEKSEIFDDQFSVERPDGSNFTLKIRSTKLEDSAMYFCASSASGYEQYFGPGTRLTVT.

This rearrangement joins TRBV28 to TRBJ2-7, with no clear D. Per the germline V gene, CDR1 is MDHEN and CDR2 is SYDVKM. Trimming removed 7 bases from V and 4 bases from J, with 14 bases in between. This CDR3 is built from 13 residues. The DNA of the CDR3 is TGTGCCAGCACCGACCGAAGGAGATACGAGCAGTACTTC. It yields the protein CASTDRRRYEQYF. Full variable domain (missing parts from reference TRBV28 and TRBJ2-7): DVKVTQSSRYLVKRTGEKVFLECVQDMDHENMFWYRQDPGLGLRLIYFSYDVKMKEKGDIPEGYSVSREKKERFSLILESASTNQTSMYLCASTDRRRYEQYFGPGTRLTVT.

This clonotype was observed once. The chain joins TRBV20-1 to TRBJ2-7; 15 bases are a match to TRBD2. The CDR3 contains 15 residues. J gave up 3 bases and V 3 bases, and 3 bases lay outside the gene matches. CDR1 is DFQATT and CDR2 is SNEGSKA in the germline V gene (reference sequence). The CDR3 DNA follows: TGCAGTGCTAGTGGACTAGCGGGGGGGATCTACGAGCAGTACTTC. Its protein is CSASGLAGGIYEQYF.

The chain couples TRBV12-3 or TRBV12-4 to TRBJ1-5; D gene ambiguous. This CDR3 has 13 residues. With 1 base removed from V and 6 bases from J, the gap between germline ends came to 7 bases. CDR3 nucleotide sequence: TGTGCCAGCAGTTTAGGGGAGGGTCAGCCCCAGCATTTT. Translated: CASSLGEGQPQHF.

The rearrangement joins TRBV15 to TRBJ1-2; TRBD1 aligns across 7 bases. CDR3 length: 16 amino acids. Germline CDR1 is LNHNV and CDR2 is YYDKDF (reference sequence). The J segment lost 2 bases and the V segment lost 1 base, leaving 7 bases of the junction unmatched. CDR3: CATSRGYRGQNYGYTF. The CDR3 DNA follows: TGTGCCACCAGCAGAGGGTACAGGGGACAGAACTATGGCTACACCTTC.

The rearrangement uses TRBV3-1 and TRBJ1-5; possible D gene TRBD1, 5 bases. CDR3 length equals 17 residues. Germline CDR1 is LGHDT and CDR2 is YNNKEL (reference sequence). Trimming shortened V by 2 bases and J by 7 bases, and 21 bases separated the two germline ends. CDR3 loop: CASSQFVVFREGQPQHF. In DNA form, the CDR3 reads TGTGCCAGCAGCCAATTCGTGGTATTCAGGGAAGGGCAGCCCCAGCATTTT.

The chain couples TRBV30 to TRBJ2-1; D uncertain. Between the trimmed V and J ends, which lost 3 bases and 7 bases, there was a span of 16 bases. Germline values: CDR1 GTSNPN, CDR2 SVGIG (reference sequence). This CDR3 is 14 amino acids long. This chain's CDR3 is CAWSTDLTGNEQFF. The CDR3 nucleotides are TGTGCCTGGAGCACGGACCTTACTGGGAATGAGCAGTTCTTC.

V is TRBV18 and J is TRBJ1-1; 8 bases match TRBD1. V was pared by 6 bases and J by 4 bases, with 4 bases of the junction left unmatched. The germline V gene encodes CDR1 KGHSH and CDR2 LQKENI. The CDR3 spans 13 residues. CDR3 region: CASSGDRLTEAFF. The CDR3 DNA is TGTGCCAGCTCTGGGGACAGGCTCACTGAAGCTTTCTTT.

V gene TRBV18 combines with J gene TRBJ2-1; 11 bases map to TRBD1. Germline V lookup: CDR1 KGHSH, CDR2 LQKENI. Losses at the gene ends were 3 bases for V and 3 bases for J; bases not matched to a gene: 1. The CDR3 consists of 15 residues. The DNA of the CDR3 is TGTGCCAGCTCACCCGGGACAGGGGGCTACAATGAGCAGTTCTTC. Its translation is CASSPGTGGYNEQFF.

This sequence joins TRBV14 and TRBJ1-6; no clear D. The CDR3 loop spans 14 amino acids. Trimming shortened V by 4 bases and J by 6 bases, and 10 bases separated the two germline ends. Germline lookup yields CDR1 SGHDN and CDR2 FVKESK. The DNA for the CDR3 is TGTGCCAGCAGCCTGGGATATAGTAATTCACCCCTCCACTTT. Its protein product is CASSLGYSNSPLHF.

V gene TRBV7-2 combines with J gene TRBJ2-2, with D unresolved. Germline-derived CDR1 and CDR2 are SGHTA and FQGNSA. This CDR3 has 15 amino acids. V lost 4 bases to trimming and J lost 4 bases, with 13 bases between them. The CDR3 bases are TGTGCCAGCAGCTCAGTCCTCAGGCGCACCGGGGAGCTGTTTTTT. Translation gives CASSSVLRRTGELFF.

This clonotype turned up a few times. Here the CDR3 DNA reads TGTGCCAGCAGTCGTACGGGCACAGATACGCAGTATTTT. Translated, it gives CASSRTGTDTQYF. This chain uses TRBV6-5 with TRBJ2-3; D is uncertain. Trimming left V 5 bases short and J 1 base short, with 7 bases between. Germline-derived CDR1 and CDR2 are MNHEY and SVGAGI. This CDR3 has 13 residues.

The rearrangement uses TRBV7-9 and TRBJ2-2, with D uncertain. This CDR3 is built from 17 residues. The ends were cut back, 1 base at V and 2 bases at J, with 14 bases in the middle. CDR1 is SEHNR, CDR2 FQNEAQ, per germline (reference sequence). CDR3 nucleotides: TGTGCCAGCAGCTTAGTACCAACAAGGGCCAACACCGGGGAGCTGTTTTTT. It encodes CASSLVPTRANTGELFF.

A single count supports this clonotype. The chain has TRBV4-1 and TRBJ1-1, with TRBD1 matching 8 bases. V shed 4 bases and J 4 bases; nucleotides not matched to a gene: 11. In germline, CDR1 is MGHRA, CDR2 YSYEKL. The CDR3 length is 16 residues. In DNA form, the CDR3 reads TGCGCCAGCAGCCTTCTCGGACAGGGTAAACGCACTGAAGCTTTCTTT. It is translated as CASSLLGQGKRTEAFF.

The chain combines TRBV15 with TRBJ1-5; D is unresolved. The V gene's germline CDR1 is LNHNV and CDR2 YYDKDF (reference sequence). The ends were cut back, 6 bases at V and 5 bases at J, with 17 bases in the middle. The length of the CDR3 is 15 residues. For the CDR3, the DNA is TGTGCCACCAGGGGCGCGGGATACAAATATCAGCCCCAGCATTTT. It specifies CATRGAGYKYQPQHF. Full variable domain (remainder filled in from reference TRBV15 and TRBJ1-5): DAMVIQNPRYQVTQFGKPVTLSCSQTLNHNVMYWYQQKSSQAPKLLFHYYDKDFNNEADTPDNFQSRRPNTSFCFLDIRSPGLGDTAMYLCATRGAGYKYQPQHFGDGTRLSIL.

V usage is TRBV28 and J usage is TRBJ2-1, with unresolved D. Germline V gene sequence: CDR1 MDHEN, CDR2 SYDVKM. The CDR3 runs to 14 residues. V lost 3 bases to trimming and J lost 1 base, with 7 bases between them. The CDR3 region has the DNA TGTGCCAGCAGTTTTGGTATATCCTACAATGAGCAGTTCTTC. Residues: CASSFGISYNEQFF.

The chain couples TRBV20-1 to TRBJ2-3, with 10 nucleotides matching TRBD1. The germline V gene has CDR1 DFQATT and CDR2 SNEGSKA (reference sequence). Trimming removed 5 bases from V and 4 bases from J; junction bases left unmatched: 9. This CDR3 comprises 15 residues. The CDR3, as DNA: TGCAGTGCTCGAAGGGACAGGGGAGAGGCAGATACGCAGTATTTT. It translates to CSARRDRGEADTQYF.

The V and J genes are TRBV2 and TRBJ2-7; TRBD2 agrees at 9 bases. Germline trimming cut 6 bases from V and 3 bases from J; bases unmatched to any gene: 6. CDR3 size: 14 residues. Germline V CDR1 and CDR2: SNHLY, FYNNEI. The CDR3 nucleotides are TGTGCCAGCAGCCAGACTAGCGGAGGCTACGAGCAGTACTTC. As protein: CASSQTSGGYEQYF.

The rearrangement joins TRBV29-1 to TRBJ2-6; 7 bases match TRBD2. This CDR3 comprises 16 residues. Germline CDR1 and CDR2: SQVTM and ANQGSEA. The ends lost 6 bases at V and 0 bases at J; junction bases unmatched: 8. The CDR3 sequence: CSVGGGRSSGANVLTF. The CDR3 bases are TGCAGCGTCGGCGGGGGACGGAGCTCTGGGGCCAACGTCCTGACTTTC.

The chain employs TRBV7-9 and TRBJ2-5; the D gene is possibly TRBD2 (8 bases). The V gene's germline CDR1 is SEHNR and CDR2 FQNEAQ (reference sequence). Trimming pared 3 bases from V and 5 bases from J, leaving 25 bases between. The CDR3 sequence is 18 residues long. Here the CDR3 DNA reads TGTGCCAGCAGCTTCACGCATATAGCGGGGACAGAGGGGGAGACCCAGTACTTC. This codes for CASSFTHIAGTEGETQYF.

The genes are TRBV7-2 and TRBJ1-1; TRBD1 might be the D (6 bases). The CDR3 spans 15 residues. Germline lookup yields CDR1 SGHTA and CDR2 FQGNSA. V was cut by 3 bases and J by 3 bases, with 14 bases left in between. The CDR3 bases are TGTGCCAGCAGCTTGGACAGTTGGGGTTACACTGAAGCTTTCTTT. Translated, it gives CASSLDSWGYTEAFF.

V usage is TRBV7-2 and J usage is TRBJ2-1; TRBD2 matches 7 bases. Per germline, CDR1 SGHTA and CDR2 FQGNSA. This CDR3 has 15 amino acids. V trimming: 5 bases; J trimming: 9 bases; junction bases outside the gene matches: 13. CDR3 sequence: CASSLQTSRGGEQFF. CDR3 in DNA: TGTGCCAGCAGCCTACAGACTAGCCGGGGTGGTGAGCAGTTCTTC.

This chain connects TRBV4-2 to TRBJ2-3; 10 nucleotides match TRBD2. Germline loops: CDR1 LGHNA, CDR2 YNFKEQ. Trimming cost V 4 bases and J 4 bases; bases outside gene matches: 11. CDR3 length equals 17 residues. CDR3 bases: TGTGCCAGCAGCCTCTCCGGAGGAGCGGGGGGGCCAGATACGCAGTATTTT. Translating it yields CASSLSGGAGGPDTQYF.

The chain combines TRBV4-1 with TRBJ1-2; a weak D match, TRBD1 (5 bases). Trimming removed 0 bases at V and 1 base at J, with 12 bases between. This CDR3 spans 16 amino acids. Germline V CDR1 and CDR2: MGHRA, YSYEKL. The CDR3 DNA sequence: TGCGCCAGCAGCCAAGATTGGAGTCAGGGTAACTATGGCTACACCTTC. Its protein is CASSQDWSQGNYGYTF.